This paragraph covers one TCR beta chain sequence. This entry belongs to a study of OX40 agonist ivuxolimab in advanced cancers. Across the study: Patients undergoing dose escalation presented with hepatocellular carcinoma, melanoma, renal cell or head and neck cancer. Past anti-PD-1, anti-PD-L1 or anti-CTLA-4 therapy was accepted, and 40% to 50% had received some.

Data came from immunoSEQ multiplex PCR; TCRdb stores just in-frame clones and leaves some out. The table has 48,000 or so clones, about nine tenths seen once. Germline trimming cut 2 bases from V and 2 bases from J; bases unmatched to any gene: 5. The V gene's germline CDR1 is SQVTM and CDR2 ANQGSEA. The CDR3 is 14 amino acids. The sequencing used CD4+ or CD8+ T cells sorted from blood, collected in a trial of the OX40 agonist ivuxolimab. J is TRBJ2-7 and V is TRBV29-1; TRBD1 aligns across 8 bases. This receptor was obtained from an adult with an advanced solid tumor such as melanoma, head and neck, liver or kidney cancer. The chain's CDR3 is CSVELQGGPYEQYF. CDR3 DNA: TGCAGCGTTGAATTACAGGGGGGACCCTACGAGCAGTACTTC.